This note documents a single T cell receptor (beta chain) sequence. Its antigen remains unidentified. Documented treatment: oral pan-JAK inhibitor, 5-10 mg twice daily. The sample belongs to a study of CD8+ T cells in alopecia areata. Study-level background: Severity in treated patients was scored by percentage of scalp area affected. General observations from the study: Higher clonality was seen in lesional scalp than in normal scalp, especially in alopecia totalis/universalis.

cDNA prepared by RNA extraction and subsequent reverse transcription served as the template for sequencing. This table comes from immunoSEQ multiplex PCR, and its TCRdb copy is limited to in-frame clones, with some not included. The table includes around 100,000 clones, roughly three fifths detected once. The material sequenced was CD4+ T cells sorted from blood, taken at week 24, from a patient treated with tofacitinib. This TCR derives from a human donor with alopecia areata.

The CDR3 region is CASSQTGKRTEAFF. DNA of the CDR3: TGTGCCAGCAGCCAGACAGGGAAACGCACTGAAGCTTTCTTT. The chain has TRBV6-5 and TRBJ1-1; TRBD1 matches 7 bases. This CDR3 has 14 amino acids. The germline V gene encodes CDR1 MNHEY and CDR2 SVGAGI. V dropped 6 bases and J dropped 4; count of bases not matched to a gene: 8.